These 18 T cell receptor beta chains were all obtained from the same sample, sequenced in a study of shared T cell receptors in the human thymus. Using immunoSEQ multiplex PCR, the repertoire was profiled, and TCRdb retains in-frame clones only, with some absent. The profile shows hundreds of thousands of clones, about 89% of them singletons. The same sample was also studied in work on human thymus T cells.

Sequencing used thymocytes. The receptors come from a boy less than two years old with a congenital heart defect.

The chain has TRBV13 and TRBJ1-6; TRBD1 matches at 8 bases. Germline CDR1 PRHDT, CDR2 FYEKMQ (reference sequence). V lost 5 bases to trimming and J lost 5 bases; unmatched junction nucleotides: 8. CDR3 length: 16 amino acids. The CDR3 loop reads CASSNRQGPDNSPLHF. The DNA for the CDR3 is TGTGCCAGCAGCAATCGACAGGGGCCAGATAATTCACCCCTCCACTTT.

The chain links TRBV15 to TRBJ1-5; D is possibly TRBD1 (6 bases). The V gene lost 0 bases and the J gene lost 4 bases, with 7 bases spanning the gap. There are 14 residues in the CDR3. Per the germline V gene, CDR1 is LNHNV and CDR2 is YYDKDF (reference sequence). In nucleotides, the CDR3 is TGTGCCACCAGCAGAGATGACAGGAATCAGCCCCAGCATTTT. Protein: CATSRDDRNQPQHF.

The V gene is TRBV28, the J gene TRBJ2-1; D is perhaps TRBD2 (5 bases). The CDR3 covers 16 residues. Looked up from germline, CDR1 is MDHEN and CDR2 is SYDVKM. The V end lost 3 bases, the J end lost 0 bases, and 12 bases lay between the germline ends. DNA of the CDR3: TGTGCCAGCAGTTTCTTAGCGTACTACTCCTACAATGAGCAGTTCTTC. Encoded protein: CASSFLAYYSYNEQFF.

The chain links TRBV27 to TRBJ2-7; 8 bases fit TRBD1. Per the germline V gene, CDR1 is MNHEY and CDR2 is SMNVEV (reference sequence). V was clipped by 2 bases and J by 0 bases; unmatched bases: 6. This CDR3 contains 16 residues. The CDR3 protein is CASSLQRQGFSYEQYF. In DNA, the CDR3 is TGTGCCAGCAGTTTACAGCGACAGGGGTTCTCCTACGAGCAGTACTTC.

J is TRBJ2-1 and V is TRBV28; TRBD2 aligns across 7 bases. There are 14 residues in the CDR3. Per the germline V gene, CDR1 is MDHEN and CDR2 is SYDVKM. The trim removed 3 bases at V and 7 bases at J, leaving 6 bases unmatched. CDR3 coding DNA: TGTGCCAGCAGTTTCCGACTAGCCGAAAATGAGCAGTTCTTC. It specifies CASSFRLAENEQFF.

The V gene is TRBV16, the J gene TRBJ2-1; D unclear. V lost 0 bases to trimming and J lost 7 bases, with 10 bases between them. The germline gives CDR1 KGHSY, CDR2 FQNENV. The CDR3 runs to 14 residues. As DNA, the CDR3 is TGTGCCAGCAGCCAATCTCGACTCCGGAATGAGCAGTTCTTC. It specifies CASSQSRLRNEQFF. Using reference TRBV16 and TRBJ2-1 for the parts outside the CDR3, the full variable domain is GEEVAQTPKHLVRGEGQKAKLYCAPIKGHSYVFWYQQVLKNEFKFLISFQNENVFDETGMPKERFSAKCLPNSPCSLEIQATKLEDSAVYFCASSQSRLRNEQFFGPGTRLTVL.

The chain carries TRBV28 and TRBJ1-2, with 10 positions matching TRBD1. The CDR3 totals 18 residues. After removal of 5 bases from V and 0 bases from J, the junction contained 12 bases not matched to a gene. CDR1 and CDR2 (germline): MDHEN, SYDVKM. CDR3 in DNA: TGTGCCAGCAGTCCCCACCGGGACAGGGGAAAAGCTAACTATGGCTACACCTTC. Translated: CASSPHRDRGKANYGYTF.

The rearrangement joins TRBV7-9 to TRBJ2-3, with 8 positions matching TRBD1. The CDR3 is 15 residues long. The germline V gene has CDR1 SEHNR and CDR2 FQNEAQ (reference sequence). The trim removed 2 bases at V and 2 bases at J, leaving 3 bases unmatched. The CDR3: CASSLRTGHTDTQYF. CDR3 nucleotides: TGTGCCAGCAGCTTACGGACAGGGCACACAGATACGCAGTATTTT.

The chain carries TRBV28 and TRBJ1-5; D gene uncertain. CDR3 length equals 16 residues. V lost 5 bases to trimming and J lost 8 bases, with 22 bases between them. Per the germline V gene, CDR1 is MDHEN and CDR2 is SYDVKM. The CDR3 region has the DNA TGTGCCAGCAGTACCCTTAGCGGGAGGGCAAAAGAGCCCCAGCATTTT. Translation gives CASSTLSGRAKEPQHF. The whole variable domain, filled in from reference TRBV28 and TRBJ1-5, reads DVKVTQSSRYLVKRTGEKVFLECVQDMDHENMFWYRQDPGLGLRLIYFSYDVKMKEKGDIPEGYSVSREKKERFSLILESASTNQTSMYLCASSTLSGRAKEPQHFGDGTRLSIL.

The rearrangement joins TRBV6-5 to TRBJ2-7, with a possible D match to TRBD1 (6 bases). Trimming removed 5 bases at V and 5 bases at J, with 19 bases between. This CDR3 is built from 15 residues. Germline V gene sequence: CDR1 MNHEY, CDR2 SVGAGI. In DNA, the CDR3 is TGTGCCAGCAGTCCCCCGCCAGGGGATGCCGACGAGCAGTACTTC. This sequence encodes CASSPPPGDADEQYF.

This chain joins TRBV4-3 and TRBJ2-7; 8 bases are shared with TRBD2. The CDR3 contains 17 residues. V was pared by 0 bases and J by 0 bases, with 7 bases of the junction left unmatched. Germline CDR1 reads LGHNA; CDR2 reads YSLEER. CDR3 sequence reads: CASSQDTLRGASYEQYF. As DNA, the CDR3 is TGCGCCAGCAGCCAAGATACTTTGCGGGGGGCCTCCTACGAGCAGTACTTC.

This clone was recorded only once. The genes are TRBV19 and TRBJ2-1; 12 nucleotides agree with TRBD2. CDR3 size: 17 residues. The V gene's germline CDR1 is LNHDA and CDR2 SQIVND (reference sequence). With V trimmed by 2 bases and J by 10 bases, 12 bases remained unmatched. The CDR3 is CASSIFWTSGEGGEQFF. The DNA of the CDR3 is TGTGCCAGTAGTATATTCTGGACTAGCGGGGAGGGCGGGGAGCAGTTCTTC.

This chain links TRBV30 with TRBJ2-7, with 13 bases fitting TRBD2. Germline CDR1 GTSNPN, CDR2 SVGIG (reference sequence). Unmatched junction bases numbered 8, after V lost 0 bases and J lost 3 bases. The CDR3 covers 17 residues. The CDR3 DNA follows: TGTGCCTGGAGTGTAACGACTAGCGGGGGGAAGCGCTACGAGCAGTACTTC. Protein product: CAWSVTTSGGKRYEQYF.

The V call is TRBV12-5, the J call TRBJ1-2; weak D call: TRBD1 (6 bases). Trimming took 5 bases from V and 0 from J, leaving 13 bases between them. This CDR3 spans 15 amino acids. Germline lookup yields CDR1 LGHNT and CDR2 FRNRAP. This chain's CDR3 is CASGGETGANYGYTF. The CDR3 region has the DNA TGTGCTAGTGGTGGCGAGACAGGAGCTAACTATGGCTACACCTTC.

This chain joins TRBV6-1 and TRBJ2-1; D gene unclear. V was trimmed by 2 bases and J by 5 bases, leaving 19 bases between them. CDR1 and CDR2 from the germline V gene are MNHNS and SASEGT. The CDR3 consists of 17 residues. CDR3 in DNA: TGTGCCAGCAGTGAAATATATCCCGGAGTCCCCAACAATGAGCAGTTCTTC. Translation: CASSEIYPGVPNNEQFF.

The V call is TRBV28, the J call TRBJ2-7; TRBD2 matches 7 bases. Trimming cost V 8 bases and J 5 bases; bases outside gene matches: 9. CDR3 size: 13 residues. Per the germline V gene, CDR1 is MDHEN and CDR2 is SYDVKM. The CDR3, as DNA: TGTGCCAGCCAGCTAGCGGATCTTCACGAGCAGTACTTC. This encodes CASQLADLHEQYF.

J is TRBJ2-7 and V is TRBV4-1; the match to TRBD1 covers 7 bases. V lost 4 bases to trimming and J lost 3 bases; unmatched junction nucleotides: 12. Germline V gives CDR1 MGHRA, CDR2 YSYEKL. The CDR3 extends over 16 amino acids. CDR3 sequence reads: CASSPARQGKSYEQYF. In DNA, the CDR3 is TGCGCCAGCAGCCCGGCTCGACAGGGTAAAAGCTACGAGCAGTACTTC.

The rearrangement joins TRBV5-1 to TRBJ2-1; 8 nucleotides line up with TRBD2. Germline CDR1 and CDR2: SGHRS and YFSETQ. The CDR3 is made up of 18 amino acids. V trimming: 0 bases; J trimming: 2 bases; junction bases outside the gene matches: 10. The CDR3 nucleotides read TGCGCCAGCAGCTTGGCCGAAAGCGGGAGCCCCCCCTACAATGAGCAGTTCTTC. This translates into CASSLAESGSPPYNEQFF.